The 5 T cell receptor beta chains below were found in one sample sequenced in a study of identical twins. In TCRdb, the 5' RACE reads were re-called with MiXCR into one record per CDR3 protein. The repertoire holds about 690,000 distinct CDR3 sequences, less than 7% seen once, with under 2% in the top ten. Material: naive T cells sorted from blood. The source of these receptors is a man aged 18-30 years in good health.

The V call is TRBV19, the J call TRBJ2-1; D possibly corresponds to TRBD2 (6 bases). Trimming pared 6 bases from V and 4 bases from J, leaving 16 bases between. Looked up from germline, CDR1 is LNHDA and CDR2 is SQIVND (reference sequence). The CDR3 sequence is 15 residues long. CDR3 in amino acids: CASSADGGPYNEQFF. The DNA of the CDR3 is TGTGCCAGTAGCGCCGATGGAGGGCCGTACAATGAGCAGTTCTTC.

As for this clonotype: In this CDR3 the conserved last residue, phenylalanine or tryptophan, is missing, so a read error is likely. The chain uses TRBV24-1 and TRBJ2-6; unclear D gene. Germline V gene data show CDR1 as KGHDR and CDR2 as SFDVKD. Between the trimmed V and J ends, which lost 6 bases and 2 bases, there was a span of 4 bases. This CDR3 has 13 amino acids. CDR3 sequence reads: CATSLAGANVLTV. DNA of the CDR3: TGTGCCACCAGTTTGGCTGGGGCCAACGTCCTGACTGTC.

This clonotype was counted ten times or more. This sequence joins TRBV6-1 and TRBJ2-3, with D maybe TRBD2 (5 bases). V was clipped by 7 bases and J by 3 bases, with 17 bases between them. In germline, CDR1 is MNHNS, CDR2 SASEGT. The CDR3 is 15 amino acids. This chain's CDR3 is CASKAGGAVTDTQYF. In nucleotides, the CDR3 is TGTGCCAGCAAGGCAGGCGGAGCGGTGACAGATACGCAGTATTTT.

The genes are TRBV7-9 and TRBJ2-1, with D possibly matching TRBD2 (6 bases). V shed 5 bases and J shed 5 bases, with 16 bases lying between them. From germline, CDR1 is SEHNR and CDR2 FQNEAQ (reference sequence). The CDR3 spans 15 residues. In DNA form, the CDR3 reads TGTGCCAGCAGCCCTCCCTGGACTACCAACAATGAGCAGTTCTTC. Protein product: CASSPPWTTNNEQFF.

This clonotype was seen a handful of times. The J gene is TRBJ2-7, the V gene TRBV10-3; 7 positions agree with TRBD1. Unmatched junction bases numbered 5, after V lost 6 bases and J lost 0 bases. Looked up from germline, CDR1 is ENHRY and CDR2 is SYGVKD. This CDR3 contains 14 residues. The CDR3 DNA is TGTGCCATCAGCTCCGGGACAGTCTCCTACGAGCAGTACTTC. This codes for CAISSGTVSYEQYF.